The text below deals with one T cell receptor (beta chain). Its specific antigen is unknown. CDR1 is given as LGHNA and CDR2 as YSLEER, both from the germline V gene. The CDR3 goes from the cysteine to the phenylalanine over 15 residues. No DNA accompanies this entry. The record originates from a study of monozygotic twins with inflammatory bowel disease (dated by TCRdb to the late 2010s). Notes on the research overall: The complete study included 30 or so monozygotic twin pairs: 19 IBD-discordant Danish pairs and nine German pairs, of which four were IBD-concordant and five were IBD-discordant. Disease-associated traits were sought mainly through comparisons between IBD patients and their genetically identical healthy co-twins within discordant pairs. Each individual had, on average, about 151 000 unique TCRalpha sequences and 181 000 unique TCRbeta sequences available for analysis. What the research found in general, with its limitations: The results gave no support for a single strong signal or clonotype linked to IBD. Differing immunosuppressive treatments among patients may have added background noise and inter-individual variability to the repertoires. The analysis was unable to tell apart different T cell subtypes. Measured by the inverse Simpson index, TCRbeta repertoire diversity was lower in IBD patients than in their healthy co-twins. IBD patients shared fewer clonotypes with other individuals than healthy twins did, most markedly in patients showing signs of disease activity. Repertoire similarity did not differ between concordant and discordant twins, which could be due to limited statistical power.

From each donor, an approximately 2.5 ml peripheral blood sample was drawn into PAXgene tubes and stored at -80 degrees C. Without T cell sorting, total RNA was isolated from whole blood using the PAXgene blood miRNA kit on an automated QIAcube. Deep TCRalpha and TCRbeta repertoire profiling with unique molecular barcoding was performed on peripheral blood of monozygotic twin pairs concordant or discordant for inflammatory bowel disease. Smoking habits were recorded for all twin pairs, and each individual was classified as a current, former or never smoker. Receptor libraries were prepared by 5' RACE. For each TCR library, about 4,000 ng of total RNA was used. For each sample, cDNA was synthesized in eight separate reactions using SMARTScribe reverse transcriptase. Unique molecular identifiers containing a 6-nucleotide sample barcode were introduced through template switching during cDNA synthesis. Amplification of TCRalpha and TCRbeta cDNA involved two nested PCRs of 16 and 9 cycles, and each PCR was followed by bead purification. Before amplification, the cDNA was both treated with uracil DNA-glycosylase and purified with the QIAquick PCR purification kit. The second PCR added Illumina TruSeq-compatible adapters along with sample-specific barcodes. TapeStation and Qubit were used to check library quality and concentration, and 4.5 to 6.5 ng of each library was pooled. The pooled libraries were sequenced with 2 x 100 bp reads and custom sequencing primers on an Illumina HiSeq2500 single-index Rapid Run. From the authors' description of their analysis: UMI-based consensus assembly with MiGEC version 1.2.6 was used to correct PCR and sequencing errors. MiXCR version 2.1.1 was used to carry out V(D)J alignment, clonotype assembly and CDR3 extraction. Gene usage, clonotype sharing and MAIT/NKT TCR abundance were normalised by analysing the top 1000, 10 000 and 20 000 clonotypes per sample. After downsampling to 27 000 UMIs, diversity was calculated as the inverse Simpson index using the vegan R package. Paired Mann-Whitney U tests were applied to discordant twin pairs, with Benjamini-Hochberg correction for multiple testing. TCRdb reprocessed the reads and lists each CDR3 protein sequence as a single entry, with no DNA. The V and J calls were not made by the authors but by TCRdb's processing. The sample's table lists a count of a few hundred thousand distinct CDR3 sequences. The top ten clonotypes cover just over 2.5% of the sample.

The TCR sequence derives from a human donor with ulcerative colitis or Crohn's disease, or a healthy co-twin of an affected twin (not recorded which). The sequenced sample consisted of blood. Recombination joined TRBV4-3 with TRBJ2-7; the D call from TCRdb, TRBD1, cannot be confirmed without DNA. The CDR3 in this case is CASSQGFAGFYEQYF.